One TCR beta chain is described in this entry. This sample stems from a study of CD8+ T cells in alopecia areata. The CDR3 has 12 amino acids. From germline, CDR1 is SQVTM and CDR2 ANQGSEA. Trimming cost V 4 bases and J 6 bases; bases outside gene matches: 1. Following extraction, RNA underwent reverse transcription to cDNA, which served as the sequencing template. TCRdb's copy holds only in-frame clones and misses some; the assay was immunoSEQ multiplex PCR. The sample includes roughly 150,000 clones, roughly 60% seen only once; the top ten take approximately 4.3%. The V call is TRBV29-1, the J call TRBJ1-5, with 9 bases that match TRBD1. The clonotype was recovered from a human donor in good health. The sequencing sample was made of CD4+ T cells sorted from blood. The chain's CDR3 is CSVAGQGQPQHF. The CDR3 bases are TGCAGCGTTGCGGGACAGGGTCAGCCCCAGCATTTT.